Listed here are 23 T cell receptor beta chains from one sample, sequenced in a study of OX40 agonist ivuxolimab in advanced cancers. The assay was immunoSEQ multiplex PCR, and TCRdb's table has in-frame clones only and misses some. The data show tens of thousands of clones, 80% to 90% seen once. Source: CD4+ or CD8+ T cells sorted from blood, taken in a trial of the OX40 agonist ivuxolimab. The receptor source for this set is an adult with an advanced solid tumor such as melanoma, head and neck, liver or kidney cancer.

The J gene is TRBJ2-1, the V gene TRBV19; 11 positions match TRBD2. CDR3 length: 16 residues. CDR1 LNHDA and CDR2 SQIVND come from the germline V gene (reference sequence). With V trimmed by 5 bases and J by 4 bases, 7 bases remained unmatched. For the CDR3, the DNA is TGTGCCAGTAGTGGTTCGGGACTAGCGGATTACAATGAGCAGTTCTTC. Amino acids: CASSGSGLADYNEQFF.

Comment on this clone: Additional DNA sequences in this sample encode the identical CDR3. This chain uses TRBV27 with TRBJ1-1; D unclear. Trimming left V 4 bases short and J 1 base short, with 7 bases between. Germline V gives CDR1 MNHEY, CDR2 SMNVEV (reference sequence). The CDR3 contains 13 residues. The chain's CDR3 is CASSWSGNTEAFF. The CDR3 nucleotides are TGTGCCAGCAGTTGGTCGGGGAACACTGAAGCTTTCTTT.

This clone is deemed medium-sized. V usage is TRBV4-1 and J usage is TRBJ1-2, with D perhaps TRBD1 (5 bases). The germline gives CDR1 MGHRA, CDR2 YSYEKL. Trimming shortened V by 1 base and J by 13 bases, and 16 bases separated the two germline ends. The CDR3 runs to 13 residues. The CDR3 DNA sequence: TGCGCCAGCAGCCAAGCGGGGGAGGTCTGGGCCACCTTC. Translated, it gives CASSQAGEVWATF.

The chain links TRBV5-4 to TRBJ2-7; weak D call: TRBD1 (6 bases). Germline loops: CDR1 SGHNT, CDR2 YYREEE (reference sequence). This CDR3 has 13 residues. Trimming took off 2 bases at V and 3 bases at J, with 9 bases between the two ends. CDR3 sequence: CASSFGQLYEQYF. DNA of the CDR3: TGTGCCAGCAGCTTTGGACAGCTCTACGAGCAGTACTTC.

V gene TRBV7-7 combines with J gene TRBJ1-1, with a possible D match to TRBD1 (5 bases). The V end was cut by 5 bases, the J end by 1 base, with 8 bases between. This CDR3 has 13 amino acids. Germline values: CDR1 SSHAT, CDR2 FNYEAQ (reference sequence). The CDR3 reads CASSQDKNTEAFF. CDR3 nucleotides: TGTGCCAGCAGCCAGGACAAGAACACTGAAGCTTTCTTT.

This sequence joins TRBV29-1 and TRBJ2-6; the D gene is possibly TRBD2 (5 bases). Germline CDR1 SQVTM, CDR2 ANQGSEA. There are 16 residues in the CDR3. Trimming took 2 bases from V and 1 from J, leaving 12 bases between them. CDR3 sequence (DNA): TGCAGCGTTGAACTCTTCCGGGAATCTGGGGCCAACGTCCTGACTTTC. It yields the protein CSVELFRESGANVLTF.

Comment on this clone: The same CDR3 also results from other DNA sequences found in this sample. The chain has TRBV18 and TRBJ2-2; no definite D call. Germline V lookup: CDR1 KGHSH, CDR2 LQKENI. Trimming took off 6 bases at V and 0 bases at J, with 2 bases between the two ends. The CDR3 totals 12 residues. CDR3: CASSPNTGELFF. DNA of the CDR3: TGTGCCAGCTCTCCGAACACCGGGGAGCTGTTTTTT. The full variable domain, its missing parts supplied by reference TRBV18 and TRBJ2-2, is NAGVMQNPRHLVRRRGQEARLRCSPMKGHSHVYWYRQLPEEGLKFMVYLQKENIIDESGMPKERFSAEFPKEGPSILRIQQVVRGDSAAYFCASSPNTGELFFGEGSRLTVL.

The CDR3 spells CASSLGTAYEQFF. Written as DNA, the CDR3 is TGTGCCAGCTCACTCGGGACAGCTTATGAGCAGTTCTTC. The chain employs TRBV18 and TRBJ2-1; 7 bases agree with TRBD1. In germline, CDR1 is KGHSH, CDR2 LQKENI. The trim removed 4 bases at V and 8 bases at J, leaving 5 bases unmatched. This CDR3 comprises 13 residues.

V and J are TRBV29-1 and TRBJ2-1, with D maybe TRBD2 (6 bases). The germline V and J ends were trimmed by 0 bases and 3 bases, with 15 bases remaining between them. Germline-derived CDR1 and CDR2 are SQVTM and ANQGSEA. The CDR3 is 16 amino acids. The CDR3: CSVEDLAAGGYNEQFF. DNA of the CDR3: TGCAGCGTTGAAGATTTAGCGGCAGGCGGCTACAATGAGCAGTTCTTC.

This clone was picked up a small number of times. CDR3 residues: CASSFFSLSNEQFF. CDR3 in DNA: TGTGCCAGCAGTTTCTTCAGTCTGAGCAATGAGCAGTTCTTC. The chain joins TRBV27 to TRBJ2-1, with D uncertain. Trimming removed 3 bases from V and 6 bases from J, with 12 bases in between. Germline V gene data show CDR1 as MNHEY and CDR2 as SMNVEV (reference sequence). This CDR3 comprises 14 residues.

The V and J genes are TRBV5-1 and TRBJ1-6, with 9 bases aligning to TRBD1. The CDR3 extends over 14 amino acids. Unmatched junction bases numbered 2, after V lost 4 bases and J lost 6 bases. Germline V gives CDR1 SGHRS, CDR2 YFSETQ. This CDR3 reads CASSRDRVNSPLHF. CDR3 in DNA: TGCGCCAGCAGCCGGGACAGGGTTAATTCACCCCTCCACTTT.

The gene calls are TRBV7-2 and TRBJ1-1; maybe TRBD1 (5 bases). V gave up 3 bases and J gave up 1 base, with 9 bases separating them. This CDR3 is built from 14 residues. The germline V gene has CDR1 SGHTA and CDR2 FQGNSA. CDR3 sequence: CASSFTDTNTEAFF. CDR3 nucleotide sequence: TGTGCCAGCAGCTTTACGGACACGAACACTGAAGCTTTCTTT.

This clone has only a few counts. The chain joins TRBV30 to TRBJ1-1; a weak D match, TRBD1 (5 bases). Germline lookup yields CDR1 GTSNPN and CDR2 SVGIG (reference sequence). This CDR3 contains 13 residues. The V end lost 6 bases, the J end lost 4 bases, and 15 bases lay between the germline ends. CDR3 nucleotide sequence: TGTGCCTGTAACCAACCAGGGTTCACTGAAGCTTTCTTT. Encoded protein: CACNQPGFTEAFF.

J is TRBJ2-3 and V is TRBV7-3, with unresolved D. The CDR3 runs to 14 residues. Trimming cost V 2 bases and J 1 base, with 7 bases left between them. Germline V gene sequence: CDR1 SGHTA, CDR2 FQGTGA. The CDR3 region has the DNA TGTGCCAGCAGCTTAGACACAGGCACAGATACGCAGTATTTT. It codes for CASSLDTGTDTQYF.

This chain joins TRBV19 and TRBJ2-4, with D possibly being TRBD1 (7 bases). Germline CDR1 LNHDA, CDR2 SQIVND (reference sequence). The CDR3 sequence is 16 residues long. Trimming left V 5 bases short and J 8 bases short, with 22 bases between. The CDR3 DNA reads as TGTGCCAGTAGTGTGGAGGGGGCAAGGGATTGGGACATTCAGTACTTC. It is translated as CASSVEGARDWDIQYF.

The chain uses TRBV6-5 and TRBJ2-3, with TRBD2 matching 9 bases. The germline V gene has CDR1 MNHEY and CDR2 SVGAGI. The CDR3 is made up of 16 amino acids. The trim removed 2 bases at V and 3 bases at J, leaving 6 bases unmatched. The CDR3 loop is CASSYPGREGTDTQYF. The CDR3, as DNA: TGTGCCAGCAGTTACCCCGGGCGGGAGGGAACAGATACGCAGTATTTT.

The chain employs TRBV30 and TRBJ1-5; D uncertain. CDR3 size: 13 residues. Per the germline V gene, CDR1 is GTSNPN and CDR2 is SVGIG (reference sequence). Deletions cut 0 bases from V and 9 bases from J, with 12 bases between. The CDR3 region is CAWSVGSRLPQHF. CDR3 bases: TGTGCCTGGAGTGTGGGGAGTAGGTTGCCCCAGCATTTT.

The rearrangement links TRBV5-1 to TRBJ1-6; 9 bases fit TRBD1. Germline CDR1 reads SGHRS; CDR2 reads YFSETQ. V gave up 3 bases and J gave up 6 bases; unmatched junction bases: 4. CDR3 length: 15 residues. As DNA, the CDR3 is TGCGCCAGCAGCTACCGGGACAGGGCTAATTCACCCCTCCACTTT. Amino acid sequence: CASSYRDRANSPLHF.

The rearrangement links TRBV5-6 to TRBJ1-2, with 7 bases matching TRBD1. The CDR3 sequence is 15 residues long. Germline V gene sequence: CDR1 SGHDT, CDR2 YYEEEE. The V gene end was trimmed by 3 bases and the J gene end by 2 bases; junction bases not matched to a gene: 7. The CDR3 is CASSWGPGQNYGYTF. The CDR3 DNA reads as TGTGCCAGCAGCTGGGGACCGGGACAGAACTATGGCTACACCTTC.

This clone was counted a few times. The rearrangement uses TRBV11-1 and TRBJ1-1; perhaps TRBD1 as D (6 bases). Germline V CDR1 and CDR2: SGHAT, FQDESV (reference sequence). The CDR3 loop spans 13 amino acids. Trimming took off 5 bases at V and 8 bases at J, with 15 bases between the two ends. The CDR3 loop is CASSRQAEREAFF. The CDR3 DNA reads TGTGCCAGCAGCCGACAGGCGGAACGGGAAGCTTTCTTT.

The chain uses TRBV4-2 and TRBJ2-7; D might be TRBD1 or TRBD2, each matching 6 bases. Germline values: CDR1 LGHNA, CDR2 YNFKEQ. Trimming shortened V by 2 bases and J by 0 bases, and 14 bases separated the two germline ends. The CDR3 runs 16 residues. CDR3 sequence: CASSQIGQTSSYEQYF. CDR3 in DNA: TGTGCCAGCAGCCAAATAGGACAGACTAGCTCCTACGAGCAGTACTTC.

CDR3 nucleotide sequence: TGTGCCAGTAGTATTGGACAGCCCTACAATGAGCAGTTCTTC. It translates to CASSIGQPYNEQFF. This chain connects TRBV19 to TRBJ2-1, with D possibly being TRBD1 (6 bases). The CDR3 has 14 amino acids. Germline assignment: CDR1 LNHDA and CDR2 SQIVND (reference sequence). Trimming removed 3 bases at V and 2 bases at J, with 8 bases between.

This clone occurred once. This chain connects TRBV27 to TRBJ1-3; no clear D gene. The V gene's germline CDR1 is MNHEY and CDR2 SMNVEV (reference sequence). The CDR3 is 13 residues long. V was shortened by 4 bases and J by 0 bases, with 4 bases between the two germline ends. The chain's CDR3 is CASSSASGNTIYF. The CDR3 coding sequence is TGTGCCAGCAGTTCAGCCTCTGGAAACACCATATATTTT.